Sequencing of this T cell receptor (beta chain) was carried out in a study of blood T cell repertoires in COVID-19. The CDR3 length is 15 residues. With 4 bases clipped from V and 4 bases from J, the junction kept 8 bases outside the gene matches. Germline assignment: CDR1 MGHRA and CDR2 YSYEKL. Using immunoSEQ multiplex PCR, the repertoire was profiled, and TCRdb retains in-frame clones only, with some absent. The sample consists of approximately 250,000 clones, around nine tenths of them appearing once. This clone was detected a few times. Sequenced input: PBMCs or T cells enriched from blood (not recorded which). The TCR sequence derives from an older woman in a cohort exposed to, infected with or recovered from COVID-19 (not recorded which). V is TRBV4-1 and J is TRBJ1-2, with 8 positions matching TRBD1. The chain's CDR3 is CASSPGQATLYGYTF. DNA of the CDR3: TGCGCCAGCAGCCCGGGACAGGCGACCCTCTATGGCTACACCTTC.